The 14 T cell receptor beta chains below were found in one sample sequenced in a study of blood T cell repertoires in COVID-19. Using immunoSEQ multiplex PCR, the repertoire was profiled, and TCRdb retains in-frame clones only, with some absent. The top ten hold around an eighth of the sample, which has around 310,000 clones, about nine tenths seen once. Source material: peripheral blood. The receptors originated from a woman aged 60 to 75 with acute or convalescent COVID-19.

CDR3 nucleotide sequence: TGTGCCAGCAGCTTGGGTGGGACAGACTATGGCTACACCTTC. It specifies CASSLGGTDYGYTF. V and J are TRBV7-2 and TRBJ1-2; TRBD1 aligns across 7 bases. Losses at the gene ends were 3 bases for V and 3 bases for J; bases not matched to a gene: 4. The germline CDR1 and CDR2 sequences are SGHTA and FQGNSA. The CDR3 totals 14 residues. The complete variable domain, with remaining parts taken from reference TRBV7-2 and TRBJ1-2, reads GAGVSQSPSNKVTEKGKDVELRCDPISGHTALYWYRQSLGQGLEFLIYFQGNSAPDKSGLPSDRFSAERTGGSVSTLTIQRTQQEDSAVYLCASSLGGTDYGYTFGSGTRLTVV.

The chain uses TRBV7-3 and TRBJ2-7; 7 nucleotides align to TRBD2. CDR1 and CDR2 from the germline V gene are SGHTA and FQGTGA. This CDR3 is built from 14 residues. V gave up 5 bases and J gave up 8 bases; unmatched junction bases: 12. The CDR3 spells CASSPIAGFEKQYF. As DNA, the CDR3 is TGTGCCAGCAGCCCCATAGCGGGCTTCGAGAAGCAGTACTTC.

The J gene is TRBJ2-7, the V gene TRBV12-3 or TRBV12-4; possible D gene TRBD2, 6 bases. The CDR3 is 13 amino acids. V lost 5 bases, J lost 4 bases, and 12 bases lay in between. CDR3 sequence (DNA): TGTGCCAGCAGTCCCGGAGGGGCGTACGAGCAGTACTTC. This codes for CASSPGGAYEQYF.

This chain joins TRBV19 and TRBJ2-2; 7 bases map to TRBD2. Unmatched junction bases numbered 9, after V lost 10 bases and J lost 1 base. The V gene's germline CDR1 is LNHDA and CDR2 SQIVND (reference sequence). This CDR3 has 15 residues. The CDR3 coding sequence is TGTGCCACAACGGGAGGACCCCGGAACACCGGGGAGCTGTTTTTT. Amino acid sequence: CATTGGPRNTGELFF.

The V and J genes are TRBV5-1 and TRBJ1-1, with 12 bases lining up with TRBD1. This CDR3 contains 16 residues. The V segment lost 3 bases and the J segment 4 bases; nucleotides outside the gene matches: 7. In germline, CDR1 is SGHRS, CDR2 YFSETQ. The CDR3, as DNA: TGCGCCAGCAGCTCGGGGACAGGGGGCGAGGGCACTGAAGCTTTCTTT. Translated, it gives CASSSGTGGEGTEAFF.

The chain joins TRBV10-3 to TRBJ1-1; D unclear. CDR1 is ENHRY and CDR2 is SYGVKD in the germline V gene. The V end lost 2 bases, the J end lost 0 bases, and 7 bases lay between the germline ends. This CDR3 spans 14 amino acids. CDR3 in DNA: TGTGCCATCAGTGAGCAGAACATGAACACTGAAGCTTTCTTT. Protein product: CAISEQNMNTEAFF.

The CDR3 protein is CATSLGRLNNEQFF. DNA for the CDR3: TGTGCCACCAGTCTCGGGAGGCTTAACAATGAGCAGTTCTTC. This chain connects TRBV24-1 to TRBJ2-1, with 7 bases aligning to TRBD2. With 6 bases clipped from V and 5 bases from J, the junction kept 6 bases outside the gene matches. Germline CDR1 is KGHDR and CDR2 is SFDVKD. The CDR3 is made up of 14 amino acids.

This clone was observed once. The genes are TRBV19 and TRBJ2-1; 13 bases fit TRBD2. V shed 1 base and J 0 bases; nucleotides not matched to a gene: 9. CDR3 length equals 20 residues. Germline CDR1 LNHDA, CDR2 SQIVND (reference sequence). The CDR3: CASSIVRLAGGPNSYNEQFF. CDR3 DNA: TGTGCCAGTAGTATAGTTCGACTAGCGGGAGGCCCTAACTCCTACAATGAGCAGTTCTTC.

The chain employs TRBV28 and TRBJ1-3; D gene unclear. Germline V gene lookup returns CDR1 MDHEN and CDR2 SYDVKM. This CDR3 contains 18 residues. V was pared by 4 bases and J by 0 bases, with 19 bases between. DNA of the CDR3: TGTGCCAGCAGTTCCCGGGATCTCTCCAGCTTCTCTGGAAACACCATATATTTT. Translating gives CASSSRDLSSFSGNTIYF.

V usage is TRBV4-2 and J usage is TRBJ2-7; 7 bases align to TRBD2. Germline lookup yields CDR1 LGHNA and CDR2 YNFKEQ. CDR3 length equals 18 residues. The J segment lost 0 bases and the V segment lost 4 bases, leaving 15 bases of the junction unmatched. In DNA form, the CDR3 reads TGTGCCAGCAGCCTCTTTCCGGTAGCGGGTTCTACCTCCTACGAGCAGTACTTC. Translation: CASSLFPVAGSTSYEQYF.

The CDR3 reads CASSRGGGAYEQYF. In DNA form, the CDR3 reads TGTGCCAGCAGCCGGGGGGGAGGGGCCTACGAGCAGTACTTC. The genes are TRBV27 and TRBJ2-7; 8 nucleotides match TRBD2. This CDR3 is built from 14 residues. The germline gives CDR1 MNHEY, CDR2 SMNVEV (reference sequence). The trim removed 6 bases at V and 2 bases at J, leaving 6 bases unmatched.

The chain uses TRBV5-4 and TRBJ1-6, with D unclear. The CDR3 runs to 15 residues. The germline V gene encodes CDR1 SGHNT and CDR2 YYREEE (reference sequence). With 6 bases removed from V and 7 bases from J, the gap between germline ends came to 17 bases. The CDR3 reads CASTLDAAINSPLHF. CDR3 in DNA: TGTGCCAGCACCTTAGACGCGGCGATCAATTCACCCCTCCACTTT.

The chain carries TRBV5-5 and TRBJ1-6; a possible D gene is TRBD1 (5 bases). The CDR3 is 16 residues long. Germline V gives CDR1 SGHKS, CDR2 YYEKEE (reference sequence). V lost 0 bases and J lost 9, with 16 bases in between. In DNA form, the CDR3 reads TGTGCCAGCAGCTTGGGATTAATCAGGGTTTCTTCACCCCTCCACTTT. Protein product: CASSLGLIRVSSPLHF.

The chain couples TRBV6-2 or TRBV6-3 to TRBJ2-1; 10 nucleotides line up with TRBD2. The CDR3 consists of 16 residues. J was trimmed by 7 bases and V by 6 bases; bases with no gene match: 12. Germline V gives CDR1 MNHEY, CDR2 SVGEGT. The CDR3 region has the DNA TGTGCCAGCAGCGACTTGGGACTAGCGAAGCGGAATGAGCAGTTCTTC. Translation: CASSDLGLAKRNEQFF.